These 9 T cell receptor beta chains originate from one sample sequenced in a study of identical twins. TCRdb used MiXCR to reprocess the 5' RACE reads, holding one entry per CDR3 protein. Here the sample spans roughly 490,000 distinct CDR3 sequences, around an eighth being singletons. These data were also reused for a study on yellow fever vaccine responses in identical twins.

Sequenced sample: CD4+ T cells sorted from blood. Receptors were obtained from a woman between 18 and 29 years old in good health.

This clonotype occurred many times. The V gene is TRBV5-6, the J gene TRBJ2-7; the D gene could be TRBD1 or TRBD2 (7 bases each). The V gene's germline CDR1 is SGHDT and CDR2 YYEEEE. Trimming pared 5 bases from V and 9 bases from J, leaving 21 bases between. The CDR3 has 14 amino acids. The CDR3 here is CASRGSGTVLLQYF. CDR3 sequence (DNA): TGTGCCAGCAGGGGCAGCGGGACAGTCCTATTGCAGTACTTC.

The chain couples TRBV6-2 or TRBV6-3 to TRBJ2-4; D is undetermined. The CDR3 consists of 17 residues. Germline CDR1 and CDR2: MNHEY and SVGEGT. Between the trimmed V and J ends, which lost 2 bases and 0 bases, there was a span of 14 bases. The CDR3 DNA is TGTGCCAGCAGTTACGACATTCTTCTGCTAGCCAAAAACATTCAGTACTTC. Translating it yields CASSYDILLLAKNIQYF.

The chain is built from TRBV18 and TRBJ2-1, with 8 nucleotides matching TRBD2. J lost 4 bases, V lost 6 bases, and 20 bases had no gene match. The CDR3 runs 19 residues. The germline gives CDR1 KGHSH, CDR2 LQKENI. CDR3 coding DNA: TGTGCCAGCTCCCGGGCAGGCGGGAGGCCTCAACCTGGATACAATGAGCAGTTCTTC. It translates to CASSRAGGRPQPGYNEQFF.

As DNA, the CDR3 is TGTGCCAGCAGCTCCCTTGACAGGGATATATGGCGCCGCAGCTACAATGAGCAGTTCTTC. Protein: CASSSLDRDIWRRSYNEQFF. This chain links TRBV11-1 with TRBJ2-1; 7 bases match TRBD1. V lost 4 bases, J lost 3 bases, and 21 bases stayed unmatched. Germline V gene data show CDR1 as SGHAT and CDR2 as FQDESV (reference sequence). The CDR3 extends over 20 amino acids.

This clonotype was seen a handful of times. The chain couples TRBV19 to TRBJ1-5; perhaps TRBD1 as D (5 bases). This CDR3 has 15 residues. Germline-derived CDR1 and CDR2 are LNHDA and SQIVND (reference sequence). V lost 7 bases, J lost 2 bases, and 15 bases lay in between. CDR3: CASNPGRSGNQPQHF. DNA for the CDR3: TGTGCCAGTAACCCGGGACGGAGTGGCAATCAGCCCCAGCATTTT.

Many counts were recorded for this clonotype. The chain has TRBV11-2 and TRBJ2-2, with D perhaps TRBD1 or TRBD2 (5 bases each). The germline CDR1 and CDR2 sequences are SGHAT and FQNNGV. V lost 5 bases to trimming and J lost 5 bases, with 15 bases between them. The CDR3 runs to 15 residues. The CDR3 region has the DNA TGTGCCAGCAGCCCCGCCGGGGCGCCTACCGGGGAGCTGTTTTTT. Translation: CASSPAGAPTGELFF.

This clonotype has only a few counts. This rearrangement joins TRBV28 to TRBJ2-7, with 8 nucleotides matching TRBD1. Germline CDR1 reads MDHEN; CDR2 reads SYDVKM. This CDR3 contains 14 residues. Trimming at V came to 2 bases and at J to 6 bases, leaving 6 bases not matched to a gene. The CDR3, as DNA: TGTGCCAGCAGTTTACGGGACAGGTCTTTCGAGCAGTACTTC. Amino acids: CASSLRDRSFEQYF.

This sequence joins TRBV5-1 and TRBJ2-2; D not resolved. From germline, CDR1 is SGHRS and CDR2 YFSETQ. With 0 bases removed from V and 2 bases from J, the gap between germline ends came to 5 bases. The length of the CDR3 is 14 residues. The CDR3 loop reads CASSLAPNTGELFF. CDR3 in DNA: TGCGCCAGCAGCTTGGCCCCTAACACCGGGGAGCTGTTTTTT.

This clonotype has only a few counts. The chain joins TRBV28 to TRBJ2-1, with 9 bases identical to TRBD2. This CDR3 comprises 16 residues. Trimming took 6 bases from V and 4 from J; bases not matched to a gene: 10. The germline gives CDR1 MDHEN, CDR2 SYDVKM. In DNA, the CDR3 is TGTGCCAGCAGCCCAACCTATAGCGGGGGATACAATGAGCAGTTCTTC. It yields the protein CASSPTYSGGYNEQFF.